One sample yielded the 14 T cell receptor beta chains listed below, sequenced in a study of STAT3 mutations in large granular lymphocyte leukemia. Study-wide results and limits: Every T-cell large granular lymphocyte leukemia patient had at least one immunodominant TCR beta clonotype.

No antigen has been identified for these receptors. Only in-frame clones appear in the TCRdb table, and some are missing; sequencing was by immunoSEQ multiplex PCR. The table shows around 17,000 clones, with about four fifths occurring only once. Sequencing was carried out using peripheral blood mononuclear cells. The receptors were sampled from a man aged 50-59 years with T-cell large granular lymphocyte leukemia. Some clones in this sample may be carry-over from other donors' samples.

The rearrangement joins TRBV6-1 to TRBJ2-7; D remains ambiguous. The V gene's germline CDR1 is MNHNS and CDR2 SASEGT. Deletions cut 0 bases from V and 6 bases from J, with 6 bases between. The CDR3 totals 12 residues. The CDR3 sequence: CASSEAQIEQYF. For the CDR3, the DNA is TGTGCCAGCAGTGAAGCGCAGATCGAGCAGTACTTC.

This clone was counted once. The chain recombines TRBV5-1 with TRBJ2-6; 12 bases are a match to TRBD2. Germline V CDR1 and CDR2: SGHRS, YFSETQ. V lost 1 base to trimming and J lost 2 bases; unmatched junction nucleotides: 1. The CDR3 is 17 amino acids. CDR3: CASSLRLAGAGANVLTF. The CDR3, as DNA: TGCGCCAGCAGCTTGAGACTAGCGGGAGCTGGGGCCAACGTCCTGACTTTC.

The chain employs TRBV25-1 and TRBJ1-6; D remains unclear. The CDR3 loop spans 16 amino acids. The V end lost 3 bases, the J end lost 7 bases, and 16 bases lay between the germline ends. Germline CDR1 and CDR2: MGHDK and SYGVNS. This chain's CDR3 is CASSEPRPGRNSPLHF. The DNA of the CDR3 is TGTGCCAGCAGTGAGCCCCGGCCCGGGCGCAATTCACCCCTCCACTTT.

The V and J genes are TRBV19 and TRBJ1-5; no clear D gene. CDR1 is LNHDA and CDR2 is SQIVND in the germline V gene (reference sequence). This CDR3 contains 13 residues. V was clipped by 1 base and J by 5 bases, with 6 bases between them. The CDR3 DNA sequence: TGTGCCAGTAGTATAGGGGGATATCAGCCCCAGCATTTT. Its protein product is CASSIGGYQPQHF.

The CDR3 spells CASSSLAGLYEQYF. The CDR3 nucleotides read TGTGCCAGCAGTTCCCTAGCGGGGCTCTACGAGCAGTACTTC. This chain joins TRBV6-5 and TRBJ2-7, with 9 bases fitting TRBD2. V was pared by 4 bases and J by 3 bases, with 4 bases of the junction left unmatched. The CDR3 sequence is 14 residues long. Germline V gene sequence: CDR1 MNHEY, CDR2 SVGAGI.

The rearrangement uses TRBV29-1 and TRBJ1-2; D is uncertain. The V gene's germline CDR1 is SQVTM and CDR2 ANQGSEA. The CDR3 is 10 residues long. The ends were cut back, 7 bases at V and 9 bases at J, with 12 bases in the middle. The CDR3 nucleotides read TGCAGCGCAAGCGGGAGGAGCTACACCTTC. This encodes CSASGRSYTF.

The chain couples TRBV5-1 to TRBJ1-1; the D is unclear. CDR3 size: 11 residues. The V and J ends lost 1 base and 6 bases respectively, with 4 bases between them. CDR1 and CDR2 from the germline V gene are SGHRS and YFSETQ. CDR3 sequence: CASSLNSEAFF. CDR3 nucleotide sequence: TGCGCCAGCAGCTTGAATTCTGAAGCTTTCTTT. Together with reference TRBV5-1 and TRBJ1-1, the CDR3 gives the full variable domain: KAGVTQTPRYLIKTRGQQVTLSCSPISGHRSVSWYQQTPGQGLQFLFEYFSETQRNKGNFPGRFSGRQFSNSRSEMNVSTLELGDSALYLCASSLNSEAFFGQGTRLTVV.

The CDR3 nucleotides read TGTGCCAGCTCACCAAAGGAAACCGCAGAGCAGTACTTC. It specifies CASSPKETAEQYF. The rearrangement uses TRBV18 and TRBJ2-7; D is undetermined. Germline values: CDR1 KGHSH, CDR2 LQKENI. V dropped 2 bases and J dropped 7 bases, with 12 bases sitting between them. This CDR3 has 13 residues. The entire variable domain, with the rest obtained from reference TRBV18 and TRBJ2-7, is as follows: NAGVMQNPRHLVRRRGQEARLRCSPMKGHSHVYWYRQLPEEGLKFMVYLQKENIIDESGMPKERFSAEFPKEGPSILRIQQVVRGDSAAYFCASSPKETAEQYFGPGTRLTVT.

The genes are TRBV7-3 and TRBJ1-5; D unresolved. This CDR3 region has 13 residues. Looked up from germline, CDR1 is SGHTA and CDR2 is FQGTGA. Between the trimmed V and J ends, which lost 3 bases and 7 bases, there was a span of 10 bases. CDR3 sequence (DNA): TGTGCCAGCAGCTTTGGATCGCAGCAGCCCCAGCATTTT. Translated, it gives CASSFGSQQPQHF.

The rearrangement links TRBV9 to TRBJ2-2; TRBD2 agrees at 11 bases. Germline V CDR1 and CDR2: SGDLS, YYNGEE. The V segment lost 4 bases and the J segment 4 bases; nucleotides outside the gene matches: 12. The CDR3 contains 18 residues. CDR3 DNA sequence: TGTGCCAGCAGCCGACTATACCTAGCGGGAGGTCCCACCGGGGAGCTGTTTTTT. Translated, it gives CASSRLYLAGGPTGELFF.

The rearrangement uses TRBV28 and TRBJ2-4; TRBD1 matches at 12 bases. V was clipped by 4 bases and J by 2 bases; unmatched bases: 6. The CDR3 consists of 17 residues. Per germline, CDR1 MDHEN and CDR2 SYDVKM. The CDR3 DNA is TGTGCCAGCAGTTCCGGGACAGGGGGCGCAACCAAAAACATTCAGTACTTC. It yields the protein CASSSGTGGATKNIQYF.

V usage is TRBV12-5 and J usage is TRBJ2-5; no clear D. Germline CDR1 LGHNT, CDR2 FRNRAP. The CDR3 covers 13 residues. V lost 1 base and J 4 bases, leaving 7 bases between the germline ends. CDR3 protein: CASGLDWGETQYF. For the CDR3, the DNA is TGTGCTAGTGGTTTGGATTGGGGAGAGACCCAGTACTTC. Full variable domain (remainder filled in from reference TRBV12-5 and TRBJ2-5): DARVTQTPRHKVTEMGQEVTMRCQPILGHNTVFWYRQTMMQGLELLAYFRNRAPLDDSGMPKDRFSAEMPDATLATLKIQPSEPRDSAVYFCASGLDWGETQYFGPGTRLLVL.

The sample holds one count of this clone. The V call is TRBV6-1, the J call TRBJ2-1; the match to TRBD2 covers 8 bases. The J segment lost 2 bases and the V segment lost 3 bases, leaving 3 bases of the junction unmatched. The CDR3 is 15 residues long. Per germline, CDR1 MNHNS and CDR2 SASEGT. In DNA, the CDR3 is TGTGCCAGCAGTGAGCGGGGGGACCCCTACAATGAGCAGTTCTTC. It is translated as CASSERGDPYNEQFF.

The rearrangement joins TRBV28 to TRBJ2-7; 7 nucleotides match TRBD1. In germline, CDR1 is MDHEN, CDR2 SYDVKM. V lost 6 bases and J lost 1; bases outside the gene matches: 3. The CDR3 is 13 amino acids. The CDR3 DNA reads TGTGCCAGCAGCCAGGGACAGTCCTACGAGCAGTACTTC. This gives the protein CASSQGQSYEQYF.